The next 25 T cell receptor beta chains were all read from a single sample in a study of T cells in Graves' hyperthyroidism and ophthalmopathy (dated 2019 in TCRdb). Preparation of the library involved multiplex PCR. The data were produced on an Illumina HiSeq 2000. The TCR beta CDR3 regions were amplified from the RNA transcripts. For the first round of RT-PCR on the TCR CDR3, the HTBI primer set was used together with the Qiagen OneStep RT-PCR kit. TCRdb itself trimmed the public reads at Q25 with fastp, ran MiXCR and retained productive beta chains. Each CDR3 protein appears once, grouped with its most common genes and DNA. In all, the sample holds around 340,000 distinct CDR3 sequences, and approximately 15% of those were seen once. Around 23% of the sample is held by the ten biggest clonotypes. The source material was blood. The origin of the receptors is a woman aged 30 to 39 with Graves' hyperthyroidism.

About this clonotype: A much larger clone differs by one base, so this may be a read error. The rearrangement links TRBV7-8 to TRBJ2-1; D is ambiguous. CDR3 size: 12 residues. Between the trimmed V and J ends, which lost 4 bases and 7 bases, there was a span of 8 bases. Germline V lookup: CDR1 SGHVS, CDR2 FQNEAQ. This CDR3 is CASSSLENEQFF. The CDR3 bases are TGTGCCAGCAGCTCCCTCGAGAATGAGCAGTTCTTC.

The table lists this clonotype with many counts. The chain is built from TRBV6-2 or TRBV6-3 and TRBJ2-7; the D is unclear. In germline, CDR1 is MNHEY, CDR2 SVGEGT. V was pared by 0 bases and J by 2 bases, with 11 bases between. There are 15 residues in the CDR3. The DNA of the CDR3 is TGTGCCAGCAGTTACTCTTCTAACAGCGCCTACGAGCAGTACTTC. The encoded protein is CASSYSSNSAYEQYF.

CDR3 sequence reads: CASSPLGGLGNEQFF. CDR3 DNA sequence: TGTGCCAGTAGTCCCCTCGGCGGGTTGGGGAATGAGCAGTTCTTC. V usage is TRBV19 and J usage is TRBJ2-1, with D perhaps matching TRBD2 (5 bases). Trimming pared 5 bases from V and 7 bases from J, leaving 18 bases between. CDR1 LNHDA and CDR2 SQIVND come from the germline V gene (reference sequence). CDR3 size: 15 residues.

CDR3 in DNA: TGTGCCAGCAGCTTAGGGGGCGGGCCAGGGGGACTCTACGAGCAGTACTTC. Residues: CASSLGGGPGGLYEQYF. The chain employs TRBV7-2 and TRBJ2-7; the D gene is possibly TRBD1 (7 bases). Trimming cost V 1 base and J 3 bases, with 19 bases left between them. This CDR3 has 17 residues. CDR1 and CDR2 (germline): SGHTA, FQGNSA.

The sample holds a few counts of this clonotype. The genes are TRBV5-1 and TRBJ2-1; 8 nucleotides agree with TRBD2. V was pared by 6 bases and J by 9 bases, with 14 bases of the junction left unmatched. Germline CDR1 is SGHRS and CDR2 is YFSETQ. The CDR3 has 15 amino acids. CDR3 nucleotide sequence: TGCGCCAGCACCGTACCTGGGACTAGTCGGGGTGAGCAGTTCTTC. This sequence encodes CASTVPGTSRGEQFF.

This clonotype came up a few times. The V call is TRBV19, the J call TRBJ2-3; TRBD2 might be the D (6 bases). CDR3 length equals 14 residues. The germline gives CDR1 LNHDA, CDR2 SQIVND (reference sequence). V gave up 9 bases and J gave up 3 bases, with 16 bases separating them. CDR3 sequence: CASSRESWTDTQYF. In nucleotides, the CDR3 is TGTGCCAGCTCCCGGGAGAGTTGGACAGATACGCAGTATTTT.

This clonotype was picked up a small number of times. V usage is TRBV7-2 and J usage is TRBJ1-2; no clear D gene. Trimming removed 2 bases from V and 8 bases from J, with 15 bases in between. This CDR3 contains 14 residues. Germline V lookup: CDR1 SGHTA, CDR2 FQGNSA. The CDR3 nucleotides read TGTGCCAGCAGCTTAAGGCCTGAGGATGGGGGCTACACCTTC. Its translation is CASSLRPEDGGYTF.

This clonotype was recorded many times. V gene TRBV27 combines with J gene TRBJ2-1; 14 positions agree with TRBD2. From germline, CDR1 is MNHEY and CDR2 SMNVEV (reference sequence). This CDR3 contains 18 residues. Unmatched junction bases numbered 21, after V lost 11 bases and J lost 9 bases. CDR3 loop: CACKGFQGTSGSVAEQFF. The CDR3 nucleotides are TGTGCCTGCAAAGGCTTCCAGGGGACTAGCGGGAGTGTGGCTGAGCAGTTCTTC.

This clonotype was counted at least ten times. The V gene is TRBV28, the J gene TRBJ2-6; D call uncertain. The CDR3 sequence is 14 residues long. The ends were cut back, 2 bases at V and 1 base at J, with 3 bases in the middle. Germline assignment: CDR1 MDHEN and CDR2 SYDVKM. DNA for the CDR3: TGTGCCAGCAGTTTACGATCTGGGGCCAACGTCCTGACTTTC. Protein product: CASSLRSGANVLTF.

The chain combines TRBV7-2 with TRBJ1-6; D gene uncertain. The CDR3 runs 15 residues. CDR1 is SGHTA, CDR2 FQGNSA, per germline. V was clipped by 6 bases and J by 9 bases, with 18 bases between them. The CDR3 protein is CASRPGGVLGSPLHF. The DNA of the CDR3 is TGTGCCAGCAGACCGGGTGGTGTTCTCGGTTCACCCCTCCACTTT.

The sample holds many counts of this clonotype. The CDR3 protein is CASSQALTDTQYF. The DNA for the CDR3 is TGTGCCAGCAGTCAAGCGCTCACAGATACGCAGTATTTT. The chain has TRBV7-9 and TRBJ2-3; D not resolved. The germline V gene encodes CDR1 SEHNR and CDR2 FQNEAQ (reference sequence). The CDR3 sequence is 13 residues long. V was shortened by 6 bases and J by 2 bases, with 9 bases between the two germline ends.

This clonotype came up a few times. The chain is built from TRBV19 and TRBJ2-7; perhaps TRBD2 as D (6 bases). V lost 6 bases and J lost 6, with 18 bases in between. CDR1 and CDR2 from the germline V gene are LNHDA and SQIVND (reference sequence). The CDR3 is made up of 14 amino acids. The CDR3 region has the DNA TGTGCCAGTAGGAATGGAGGGCAGGGCACCGAGCAGTACTTC. Residues: CASRNGGQGTEQYF.

V and J are TRBV18 and TRBJ1-2; weak D call: TRBD1 (5 bases). With 6 bases removed from V and 13 bases from J, the gap between germline ends came to 21 bases. From germline, CDR1 is KGHSH and CDR2 LQKENI. The CDR3 totals 13 residues. This chain's CDR3 is CASSPSRGQGTTF. The CDR3 DNA sequence: TGTGCCAGCTCCCCGTCACGCGGGCAGGGAACCACCTTC.

This clonotype has ten or more counts. The rearrangement joins TRBV11-3 to TRBJ1-1; TRBD1 agrees at 9 bases. The CDR3 length is 15 residues. The V segment lost 0 bases and the J segment 4 bases; nucleotides outside the gene matches: 3. Germline V CDR1 and CDR2: SGHNT, YENEEA. The CDR3 DNA sequence: TGTGCCAGCAGCTTAGATCTGGGACAGGGCACTGAAGCTTTCTTT. Protein: CASSLDLGQGTEAFF.

This clonotype has a handful of counts. V is TRBV12-3 or TRBV12-4 and J is TRBJ2-7, with D hard to call. V was cut by 3 bases and J by 5 bases, with 5 bases left in between. The CDR3 is 11 amino acids. The CDR3 loop reads CASSFLDEQYF. The CDR3 DNA reads as TGTGCCAGCAGTTTCTTGGACGAGCAGTACTTC.

The V call is TRBV11-2, the J call TRBJ2-7, with D possibly being TRBD1 or TRBD2 (6 bases each). CDR1 and CDR2 (germline): SGHAT, FQNNGV. Trimming cost V 1 base and J 2 bases, with 9 bases left between them. CDR3 size: 14 residues. CDR3 nucleotide sequence: TGTGCCAGCAGCTTAGTAAGGGGGGCCTACGAGCAGTACTTC. Protein sequence: CASSLVRGAYEQYF. Full variable domain (outside the CDR3, taken from reference TRBV11-2 and TRBJ2-7): EAGVAQSPRYKIIEKRQSVAFWCNPISGHATLYWYQQILGQGPKLLIQFQNNGVVDDSQLPKDRFSAERLKGVDSTLKIQPAKLEDSAVYLCASSLVRGAYEQYFGPGTRLTVT.

Many counts were recorded for this clonotype. V and J are TRBV6-6 and TRBJ2-2; no clear D. Germline assignment: CDR1 MNHNY and CDR2 SVGAGI (reference sequence). V lost 2 bases and J lost 6, with 4 bases in between. CDR3 length: 12 amino acids. CDR3 nucleotides: TGTGCCAGCAGTTACGGACCCGGGGAGCTGTTTTTT. Amino acid sequence: CASSYGPGELFF.

This clonotype was detected many times. The chain has TRBV2 and TRBJ2-5, with 7 bases lining up with TRBD1. The germline V gene has CDR1 SNHLY and CDR2 FYNNEI. After removal of 7 bases from V and 3 bases from J, the junction contained 5 bases not matched to a gene. This CDR3 region has 13 residues. This CDR3 is CASTETGKETQYF. The CDR3 region has the DNA TGTGCCAGCACTGAGACAGGGAAAGAGACCCAGTACTTC.

The chain joins TRBV5-1 to TRBJ2-7; possibly TRBD1 or TRBD2 for D (5 bases each). The V end was cut by 1 base, the J end by 7 bases, with 12 bases between. Germline V lookup: CDR1 SGHRS, CDR2 YFSETQ. There are 13 residues in the CDR3. CDR3 nucleotide sequence: TGCGCCAGCAGCTTGCGAGGGGTAGGAGAGCAGTACTTC. Translation: CASSLRGVGEQYF.

This clonotype has more than one count but fewer than ten. The chain recombines TRBV6-1 with TRBJ2-7; TRBD2 matches at 11 bases. Germline CDR1 is MNHNS and CDR2 is SASEGT. J gave up 6 bases and V 7 bases, and 8 bases lay outside the gene matches. The CDR3 spans 14 residues. In DNA, the CDR3 is TGTGCCAGCACCCCCCTAGCGGGAGGAGGCGAGCAGTACTTC. The encoded protein is CASTPLAGGGEQYF.

The chain carries TRBV5-1 and TRBJ2-1; 14 nucleotides match TRBD2. The V gene end was trimmed by 4 bases and the J gene end by 10 bases; junction bases not matched to a gene: 7. There are 15 residues in the CDR3. Germline V gene lookup returns CDR1 SGHRS and CDR2 YFSETQ. In DNA form, the CDR3 reads TGCGCCAGCAGCGCGACTAGCGGGAGGGCCCTAGAGCAGTTCTTC. Translating it yields CASSATSGRALEQFF.

The V gene is TRBV28, the J gene TRBJ1-4; D is perhaps TRBD1 (6 bases). The ends were cut back, 6 bases at V and 10 bases at J, with 18 bases in the middle. This CDR3 is 14 amino acids long. Germline CDR1 reads MDHEN; CDR2 reads SYDVKM. CDR3 sequence reads: CASRNRARPGKLFF. CDR3 DNA: TGTGCCAGCAGGAACAGGGCTCGGCCTGGAAAACTGTTTTTT. Full variable domain (rest looked up from reference TRBV28 and TRBJ1-4): DVKVTQSSRYLVKRTGEKVFLECVQDMDHENMFWYRQDPGLGLRLIYFSYDVKMKEKGDIPEGYSVSREKKERFSLILESASTNQTSMYLCASRNRARPGKLFFGSGTQLSVL.

This clonotype was picked up many times. The chain recombines TRBV27 with TRBJ1-2; 7 nucleotides match TRBD1. The CDR3 spans 13 residues. From germline, CDR1 is MNHEY and CDR2 SMNVEV (reference sequence). Trimming removed 5 bases from V and 2 bases from J; junction bases left unmatched: 2. The CDR3 nucleotides read TGTGCCAGCAGTACAGGGGCGAACTATGGCTACACCTTC. Its translation: CASSTGANYGYTF.

This clonotype was seen at least ten times. The chain couples TRBV2 to TRBJ1-4, with 7 positions matching TRBD1. This CDR3 has 15 residues. The germline CDR1 and CDR2 sequences are SNHLY and FYNNEI. The junction had 12 bases not matched to a gene; V was cut back by 6 bases and J by 8 bases. In nucleotides, the CDR3 is TGTGCCAGCAGCCTCGACCGACAGGGAGGAGAAAAACTGTTTTTT. It yields the protein CASSLDRQGGEKLFF.

The rearrangement links TRBV5-6 to TRBJ2-5; 11 nucleotides match TRBD2. Germline CDR1 is SGHDT and CDR2 is YYEEEE. The trim removed 0 bases at V and 4 bases at J, leaving 2 bases unmatched. This CDR3 region has 15 residues. As DNA, the CDR3 is TGTGCCAGCAGCTTGGTTAGCGGGAGGGGAGAGACCCAGTACTTC. Translation gives CASSLVSGRGETQYF.